This TCR beta chain was documented in a study of T cell responses to AZD1222 COVID-19 vaccine (dated by TCRdb to about 2021). A note on the overall study: AZD1222 recipients with second doses at about 4 weeks or about 12 weeks were pooled, because spike-specific TCR depth and breadth did not differ between schedules. Enrollment into the trials was organized by age into subgroups of 18-55, 56-69 and 70-plus years, and those subgroups contained roughly 140, 27 and 60 TCR-sequenced participants, respectively. A total of around 240 trial participants underwent TCR sequencing, of whom about 210 received two doses of AZD1222 and 26 received two doses of the MenACWY control vaccine. Paper-wide results and their limitations: After two AZD1222 doses, both the breadth and the depth of spike-specific TCRs were significantly higher than at day 0 and than in MenACWY recipients. Reportedly, close to half of the unique spike-specific TCRs recognized epitopes lying outside the regions that are mutated in the B.1.351 and B.1.1.7 variants. Participants were mostly white British and included more females than males, and it was suggested by the authors that clonal diversity may have been underestimated. The 56-69-year group was small, and its depth increase did not reach significance, likely because of low power. Because no samples from the day 14 peak response were available, repertoires could be characterized only after the peak T cell response. Conclusions about previously exposed vaccinees were limited because only six AZD1222 recipients were SARS-CoV-2 seropositive at baseline. The vaccine-associated CD4 TCRs covered the entire spike protein, and the dominant responses fell in regions 160-218 and 743-854.

The CDR3 regions of human TCRbeta chains were subjected to immunosequencing. For the original study's pipeline: Repertoire TCRs were matched against a reference library of SARS-CoV-2-specific TCRs generated with the MIRA antigen-specificity platform. Breadth meant the fraction of unique TCRs that were SARS-CoV-2-associated, whereas depth meant the fraction of total T cells that were SARS-CoV-2-associated. Using the MIRA data, every spike-specific TCR was mapped to the spike region that the TCR reacted to and assigned to either a CD4 or a CD8 class. Log10-transformed breadth and depth values were compared by one-way ANOVA with Sidak's multiple comparisons tests. In its TCRdb copy, this immuneACCESS table keeps in-frame sequences only and misses some clones. Where compared with another copy, unresolved V genes explain less than half of these, and the others have no known cause. The V and J calls and clone size come from that table; D and trimming were worked out from the DNA. Recorded for this sample are about 160,000 clones; about 92% of them occurred a single time. The biggest ten clones account for about 0.9% of the sample.

Taken from the germline V gene, the CDR1 and CDR2 loops are SGHRS and YFSETQ. From the cysteine up to the phenylalanine, the CDR3 has a length of 16 residues. The kept DNA is CDR3 alone, 48 bases in frame from the first base. V and J lose 3 bases and 5 bases, and a span of 18 bases separates them. Per the publication, the time point label means: baseline before first vaccination. The vaccinee samples were drawn from two UK trials, COV001 and COV002, one of which was a single-blind randomized controlled phase 2/3 trial testing AZD1222 (ChAdOx1 nCoV-19) in healthy adults. For TCRbeta chain sequencing, PBMC samples from trial participants were taken at day 0 and at day 28 after the second dose. To note about this clone: No cognate antigen has been identified for it. Base qualities are not recorded, but no much larger clone differs from it by a single base.

This clonotype was obtained from an adult in good health. In this chain, TRBV5-1 is recombined with TRBJ2-1, with the D call perhaps TRBD1 or TRBD2, each one matching 5 bases. Sequencing used peripheral blood, obtained on day 0 of AZD1222 vaccination. DNA sequence: TGCGCCAGCAGCTCAGGGACGGCCCGGGGCAACAATGAGCAGTTCTTC. This gives the protein CASSSGTARGNNEQFF.